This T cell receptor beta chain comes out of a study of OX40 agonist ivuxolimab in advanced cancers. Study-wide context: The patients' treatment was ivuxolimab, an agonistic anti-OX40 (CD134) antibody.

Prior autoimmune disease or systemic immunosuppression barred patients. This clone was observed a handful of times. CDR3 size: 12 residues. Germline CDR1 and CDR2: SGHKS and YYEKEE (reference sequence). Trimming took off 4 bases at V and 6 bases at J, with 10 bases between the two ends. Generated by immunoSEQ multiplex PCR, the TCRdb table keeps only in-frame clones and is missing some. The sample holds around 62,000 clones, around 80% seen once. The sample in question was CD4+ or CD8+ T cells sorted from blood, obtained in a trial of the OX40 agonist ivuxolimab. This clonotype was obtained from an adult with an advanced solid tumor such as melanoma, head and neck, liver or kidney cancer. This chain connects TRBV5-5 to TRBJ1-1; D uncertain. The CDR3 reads CASSEHWSEAFF. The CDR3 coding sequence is TGTGCCAGCAGCGAGCATTGGTCTGAAGCTTTCTTT.